One T cell receptor (beta chain) is described in this entry. Its antigen is not known. This entry comes from a study of cytomegalovirus exposure and HLA in healthy donors. Whole-study findings and limits: Across donors, sequencing depth was assumed by presence/absence analyses to be roughly uniform.

Between the trimmed V and J ends, which lost 0 bases and 6 bases, there was a span of 2 bases. The germline V gene encodes CDR1 SQVTM and CDR2 ANQGSEA. This CDR3 spans 10 amino acids. Researchers ran the PCR with 60 Vbeta and 13 Jbeta primers. The assay was immunoSEQ multiplex PCR, and TCRdb's table has in-frame clones only and misses some. The sample gives about 160,000 clones, about three quarters of which show up once; around 0.97% is in the top ten. Sequenced material: PBMCs. This TCR was sampled from a woman between 50 and 59 years old in good health and CMV-seropositive. The chain is built from TRBV29-1 and TRBJ1-2; D is uncertain. The CDR3 nucleotides are TGCAGCGTTGAAGACAATGGCTACACCTTC. Translated, it gives CSVEDNGYTF.